One and the same sample provided the 27 T cell receptor beta chains below, sequenced in a study of T-cell reconstitution after alpha-beta-depleted transplantation in children. TCRbeta library preparation incorporated unique molecular identifiers. TCRdb used MiXCR to reprocess the PCR reads, holding one entry per CDR3 protein. The table includes roughly 500,000 distinct CDR3 sequences, roughly 10% detected once. The sample in question was PBMCs, obtained before TCRalphabeta/CD19-depleted stem cell transplant. The receptors here all came from a child aged 2 to 10 with inherited bone marrow failure, due to receive a stem cell transplant.

This clonotype was observed a handful of times. V gene TRBV6-2 or TRBV6-3 combines with J gene TRBJ2-3, with 9 nucleotides matching TRBD1. CDR1 is MNHEY and CDR2 is SVGEGT in the germline V gene. V shed 7 bases and J 4 bases; nucleotides not matched to a gene: 9. This CDR3 has 15 residues. The chain's CDR3 is CASTFGDRVPDTQYF. DNA for the CDR3: TGTGCCAGCACCTTCGGGGACAGGGTCCCAGATACGCAGTATTTT.

This clonotype was seen more than once but under ten times. CDR3 nucleotide sequence: TGCAGTGCTAGTTATTACGGAGCGGGAGGGCCTGAGCAGTTCTTC. Translating gives CSASYYGAGGPEQFF. This chain connects TRBV20-1 to TRBJ2-1, with 10 nucleotides matching TRBD2. The CDR3 extends over 15 amino acids. V shed 3 bases, J shed 9 bases, and the junction held 11 bases outside the gene matches. Germline V gene sequence: CDR1 DFQATT, CDR2 SNEGSKA (reference sequence).

This clonotype was counted only a few times. The rearrangement uses TRBV7-2 and TRBJ2-7; 7 nucleotides agree with TRBD2. The junction had 8 bases not matched to a gene; V was cut back by 5 bases and J by 4 bases. This CDR3 has 14 residues. Germline V gene lookup returns CDR1 SGHTA and CDR2 FQGNSA. The CDR3 coding sequence is TGTGCCAGCAGCCCAATCGTAGCGGGTTACGAGCAGTACTTC. It encodes CASSPIVAGYEQYF.

In this sample, this clonotype turned up many times. This sequence joins TRBV4-3 and TRBJ2-1, with D tentatively TRBD2 (6 bases). Trimming took off 4 bases at V and 9 bases at J, with 13 bases between the two ends. In germline, CDR1 is LGHNA, CDR2 YSLEER. The CDR3 length is 13 residues. In DNA, the CDR3 is TGCGCCAGCAGCCTGTATCAAGCGGGTGAGCAGTTCTTC. Translating gives CASSLYQAGEQFF.

This clonotype appeared many times. CDR3: CASSRPDSSYEQYF. The CDR3 nucleotides read TGCGCCAGCAGCCGTCCGGACAGCTCCTACGAGCAGTACTTC. V is TRBV5-1 and J is TRBJ2-7; D possibly corresponds to TRBD1 (6 bases). The V end lost 4 bases, the J end lost 0 bases, and 11 bases lay between the germline ends. CDR1 is SGHRS and CDR2 is YFSETQ in the germline V gene. The CDR3 is 14 residues long.

The chain combines TRBV23-1 with TRBJ2-7; D not certain. TRBV23-1 is classed as an ORF, of uncertain function. The CDR3 is 13 residues long. Trimming cost V 4 bases and J 0 bases, with 7 bases left between them. CDR3 nucleotides: TGCGCCAGCAGTCGGAGCCGCTCCTACGAGCAGTACTTC. The encoded protein is CASSRSRSYEQYF.

This clonotype was seen ten or more times. This chain uses TRBV5-1 with TRBJ1-2, with TRBD1 matching over 8 bases. V gave up 2 bases and J gave up 3 bases; unmatched junction bases: 3. CDR1 is SGHRS and CDR2 is YFSETQ in the germline V gene. This CDR3 region has 14 residues. The CDR3 DNA sequence: TGCGCCAGCAGCTTCGCGACAGGGGACTATGGCTACACCTTC. This sequence encodes CASSFATGDYGYTF. Full variable domain (outside the CDR3, taken from reference TRBV5-1 and TRBJ1-2): KAGVTQTPRYLIKTRGQQVTLSCSPISGHRSVSWYQQTPGQGLQFLFEYFSETQRNKGNFPGRFSGRQFSNSRSEMNVSTLELGDSALYLCASSFATGDYGYTFGSGTRLTVV.

This clonotype was recorded a few times. The chain combines TRBV6-5 with TRBJ2-1, with 8 bases aligning to TRBD2. V lost 2 bases to trimming and J lost 5 bases; unmatched junction nucleotides: 8. The germline V gene encodes CDR1 MNHEY and CDR2 SVGAGI. This CDR3 has 16 residues. The CDR3 coding sequence is TGTGCCAGCAGTTACCTACTAGCGGTTAATGACAATGAGCAGTTCTTC. It codes for CASSYLLAVNDNEQFF.

This clonotype was counted many times. This rearrangement joins TRBV6-5 to TRBJ2-7, with TRBD2 matching over 8 bases. V was pared by 0 bases and J by 3 bases, with 7 bases of the junction left unmatched. CDR1 and CDR2 (germline): MNHEY, SVGAGI. The CDR3 length is 16 residues. The chain's CDR3 is CASSYSAGTRGYEQYF. In nucleotides, the CDR3 is TGTGCCAGCAGTTACTCGGCCGGGACTAGAGGCTACGAGCAGTACTTC.

This clonotype showed up many times. V and J are TRBV20-1 and TRBJ2-7, with a tentative D call TRBD2 (6 bases). This CDR3 comprises 13 residues. Germline assignment: CDR1 DFQATT and CDR2 SNEGSKA (reference sequence). Deletions cut 1 base from V and 5 bases from J, with 12 bases between. The CDR3 region has the DNA TGCAGTGCTAGAGTGGCGGGATGGCACGAGCAGTACTTC. Translation: CSARVAGWHEQYF.

This clonotype was seen at least ten times. The J gene is TRBJ2-3, the V gene TRBV7-9, with 7 bases that match TRBD1. CDR3 length: 14 residues. J lost 6 bases, V lost 5 bases, and 8 bases had no gene match. In germline, CDR1 is SEHNR, CDR2 FQNEAQ (reference sequence). CDR3 in DNA: TGTGCCAGCAGCACAAGGGGGCGCGGGGATACGCAGTATTTT. Protein product: CASSTRGRGDTQYF.

This clonotype was detected only a few times. The rearrangement links TRBV4-3 to TRBJ2-7; TRBD2 might be the D (5 bases). The germline V gene encodes CDR1 LGHNA and CDR2 YSLEER. V gave up 0 bases and J gave up 2 bases, with 8 bases separating them. The CDR3 length is 14 residues. In nucleotides, the CDR3 is TGCGCCAGCAGCCAAGATGTCGGGGCCTACGAGCAGTACTTC. This sequence encodes CASSQDVGAYEQYF.

This clonotype was observed at least ten times. This chain uses TRBV7-2 with TRBJ2-2; 7 bases align to TRBD1. V trimming: 2 bases; J trimming: 0 bases; junction bases outside the gene matches: 3. The CDR3 sequence is 16 residues long. Germline V CDR1 and CDR2: SGHTA, FQGNSA. CDR3 protein: CASSLLGTANTGELFF. The CDR3 DNA reads TGTGCCAGCAGCTTACTTGGGACAGCGAACACCGGGGAGCTGTTTTTT.

The sample holds a few counts of this clonotype. This chain uses TRBV27 with TRBJ1-2, with 8 bases aligning to TRBD1. Germline V gives CDR1 MNHEY, CDR2 SMNVEV (reference sequence). Unmatched junction bases numbered 10, after V lost 8 bases and J lost 8 bases. CDR3 length: 13 amino acids. The CDR3, as DNA: TGTGCCAGCCGCCCAGGGGGCGCCGGGGGCTACACCTTC. Translation gives CASRPGGAGGYTF.

This clonotype was seen many times. The chain links TRBV6-1 to TRBJ2-1; D remains unclear. Germline V gene data show CDR1 as MNHNS and CDR2 as SASEGT. The V end was cut by 7 bases, the J end by 2 bases, with 6 bases between. This CDR3 has 12 amino acids. Here the CDR3 DNA reads TGTGCCAGCACTATAACCTACAATGAGCAGTTCTTC. This translates into CASTITYNEQFF.

This clonotype showed up many times. This chain uses TRBV6-2 or TRBV6-3 with TRBJ1-5, with D maybe TRBD1 (5 bases). Trimming pared 1 base from V and 3 bases from J, leaving 7 bases between. CDR1 and CDR2 from the germline V gene are MNHEY and SVGEGT. The CDR3 is made up of 14 amino acids. CDR3 loop: CASSYWTTNQPQHF. The CDR3 DNA is TGTGCCAGCAGTTACTGGACAACCAATCAGCCCCAGCATTTT.

On this clonotype: This may be a read error, as it is one base from a much larger clone. The gene calls are TRBV4-3 and TRBJ2-1; 13 nucleotides line up with TRBD2. This CDR3 contains 17 residues. Germline lookup yields CDR1 LGHNA and CDR2 YSLEER. For the CDR3, the DNA is TGCGCCAGCAGCGAAGATGGACTAGCGGGAGAGGCCAATGAGCAGTTCTTC. This gives the protein CASSEDGLAGEANEQFF.

This clonotype appeared many times. V and J are TRBV10-3 and TRBJ2-1; D call uncertain. The CDR3 is made up of 16 amino acids. Germline lookup yields CDR1 ENHRY and CDR2 SYGVKD. The V end was cut by 7 bases, the J end by 0 bases, with 16 bases between. CDR3 nucleotide sequence: TGTGCCATCACTCCGACTGCAAAGAGCTCCTACAATGAGCAGTTCTTC. This codes for CAITPTAKSSYNEQFF.

This chain links TRBV6-5 with TRBJ2-3; the match to TRBD2 covers 15 bases. V shed 2 bases and J 4 bases; nucleotides not matched to a gene: 4. Germline CDR1 reads MNHEY; CDR2 reads SVGAGI. This CDR3 spans 17 amino acids. This CDR3 reads CASSYPGLAGGPDTQYF. The CDR3 coding sequence is TGTGCCAGCAGTTACCCCGGACTAGCGGGAGGGCCAGATACGCAGTATTTT.

The table lists this clonotype with many counts. The V gene is TRBV7-2, the J gene TRBJ2-3; D unresolved. CDR1 and CDR2 from the germline V gene are SGHTA and FQGNSA. The CDR3 length is 15 residues. V lost 1 base and J lost 6, with 14 bases in between. CDR3 bases: TGTGCCAGCAGCTTAGATCCGTTACCGACTGATACGCAGTATTTT. This gives the protein CASSLDPLPTDTQYF.

The genes are TRBV19 and TRBJ2-7, with D perhaps TRBD1 (6 bases). CDR3 length: 13 residues. V lost 5 bases and J 3 bases, leaving 11 bases between the germline ends. The germline CDR1 and CDR2 sequences are LNHDA and SQIVND (reference sequence). The CDR3 loop is CASSWQGNYEQYF. In DNA, the CDR3 is TGTGCCAGTAGTTGGCAGGGGAACTACGAGCAGTACTTC.

This clonotype showed up many times. This rearrangement joins TRBV2 to TRBJ2-1; 8 bases fit TRBD2. Germline V lookup: CDR1 SNHLY, CDR2 FYNNEI. The trim removed 8 bases at V and 1 base at J, leaving 7 bases unmatched. The CDR3 has 15 residues. CDR3 sequence: CASRGREVSYNEQFF. The CDR3 bases are TGTGCCAGCCGGGGGCGGGAGGTTTCCTACAATGAGCAGTTCTTC.

This clonotype was counted many times. V usage is TRBV6-2 or TRBV6-3 and J usage is TRBJ1-4; D possibly corresponds to TRBD1 (5 bases). CDR1 is MNHEY, CDR2 SVGEGT, per germline. Deletions cut 5 bases from V and 5 bases from J, with 18 bases between. The CDR3 length is 16 residues. CDR3 sequence: CASSRLRDGRNEKLFF. The CDR3 coding sequence is TGTGCCAGCAGTCGACTCAGGGACGGAAGAAATGAAAAACTGTTTTTT.

This clonotype occurred many times. V and J are TRBV20-1 and TRBJ2-4; 8 bases map to TRBD2. V dropped 5 bases and J dropped 0; count of bases not matched to a gene: 9. From germline, CDR1 is DFQATT and CDR2 SNEGSKA (reference sequence). The CDR3 extends over 16 amino acids. CDR3 sequence: CSAQRLAGLAKNIQYF. CDR3 coding DNA: TGCAGTGCTCAAAGGTTAGCGGGGCTAGCCAAAAACATTCAGTACTTC.

This clonotype has a count of ten or more. CDR3 protein: CSVATVLGAKNIQYF. CDR3 DNA: TGCAGCGTCGCGACAGTCCTTGGAGCCAAAAACATTCAGTACTTC. The chain uses TRBV29-1 and TRBJ2-4; maybe TRBD1 (5 bases). This CDR3 region has 15 residues. The germline CDR1 and CDR2 sequences are SQVTM and ANQGSEA. Trimming pared 6 bases from V and 0 bases from J, leaving 15 bases between.

This clonotype was detected many times. The chain links TRBV7-8 to TRBJ2-1; TRBD2 aligns across 12 bases. Germline CDR1 and CDR2: SGHVS and FQNEAQ. The CDR3 is 19 amino acids. Trimming at V came to 3 bases and at J to 5 bases, leaving 14 bases not matched to a gene. CDR3 bases: TGTGCCAGCAGCTTTAGAAAGGGAAAGGGACTAGCGGGTCACAATGAGCAGTTCTTC. As protein: CASSFRKGKGLAGHNEQFF.

This clonotype was counted at least ten times. The J gene is TRBJ1-4, the V gene TRBV12-3 or TRBV12-4; D not certain. Trimming removed 7 bases from V and 0 bases from J, with 9 bases in between. CDR3 size: 14 residues. CDR3 nucleotides: TGTGCCAGCAATTATGAAGCAACTAATGAAAAACTGTTTTTT. It translates to CASNYEATNEKLFF.